These 32 T cell receptor beta chains originate from one sample sequenced in a study of resident and recirculating memory T cells in vitiligo. Clones were sequenced by immunoSEQ multiplex PCR, and TCRdb holds only the in-frame ones, with some missing. The sample contains approximately 69,000 clones, roughly nine tenths of which appear only once. The sample was blood. These receptor sequences come from a male donor with vitiligo.

V gene TRBV28 combines with J gene TRBJ2-1; 7 nucleotides line up with TRBD1. The V gene end was trimmed by 5 bases and the J gene end by 0 bases; junction bases not matched to a gene: 7. The CDR3 is made up of 16 amino acids. The germline V gene has CDR1 MDHEN and CDR2 SYDVKM. The CDR3 region has the DNA TGTGCCAGCAGTCTCCGGACAGGTAGCTCCTACAATGAGCAGTTCTTC. It translates to CASSLRTGSSYNEQFF. The variable domain in full, completed from reference TRBV28 and TRBJ2-1, reads DVKVTQSSRYLVKRTGEKVFLECVQDMDHENMFWYRQDPGLGLRLIYFSYDVKMKEKGDIPEGYSVSREKKERFSLILESASTNQTSMYLCASSLRTGSSYNEQFFGPGTRLTVL.

This clone was observed once. The chain recombines TRBV7-2 with TRBJ2-7; a possible D gene is TRBD1 (6 bases). Trimming stripped 5 bases from V and 0 bases from J, with 11 bases between. There are 14 residues in the CDR3. The germline CDR1 and CDR2 sequences are SGHTA and FQGNSA. CDR3 sequence reads: CASSPGQSSYEQYF. CDR3 sequence (DNA): TGTGCCAGCAGCCCTGGACAGAGCTCCTACGAGCAGTACTTC.

This chain uses TRBV14 with TRBJ2-1; 7 bases line up with TRBD2. V lost 0 bases, J lost 5 bases, and 16 bases stayed unmatched. Looked up from germline, CDR1 is SGHDN and CDR2 is FVKESK. The CDR3 runs to 19 residues. The CDR3 reads CASSQDLRSSSGRDNEQFF. In DNA form, the CDR3 reads TGTGCCAGCAGCCAAGATCTCCGGTCATCTAGCGGCAGAGACAATGAGCAGTTCTTC.

Written as DNA, the CDR3 is TGTGCCAGCTCACCGGCCGGGACAGGGGGTTCGGGGGCCAACGTCCTGACTTTC. Translating it yields CASSPAGTGGSGANVLTF. V and J are TRBV18 and TRBJ2-6, with 11 nucleotides matching TRBD1. The CDR3 runs 18 residues. With V trimmed by 3 bases and J by 4 bases, 8 bases remained unmatched. Per germline, CDR1 KGHSH and CDR2 LQKENI.

V is TRBV2 and J is TRBJ2-2; TRBD2 agrees at 11 bases. The CDR3 sequence is 15 residues long. Germline assignment: CDR1 SNHLY and CDR2 FYNNEI. Unmatched junction bases numbered 5, after V lost 4 bases and J lost 7 bases. CDR3 sequence reads: CASSVSGTSGGELFF. CDR3 in DNA: TGTGCCAGCAGTGTCTCCGGGACTAGCGGCGGGGAGCTGTTTTTT.

The chain employs TRBV9 and TRBJ2-1; D unresolved. CDR3 length: 12 residues. Trimming left V 4 bases short and J 4 bases short, with 6 bases between. Germline V gene data show CDR1 as SGDLS and CDR2 as YYNGEE. DNA of the CDR3: TGTGCCAGCAGCAGCGATTACAATGAGCAGTTCTTC. This sequence encodes CASSSDYNEQFF.

The chain carries TRBV29-1 and TRBJ2-3; 8 bases line up with TRBD1. V was pared by 3 bases and J by 0 bases, with 11 bases of the junction left unmatched. CDR1 is SQVTM, CDR2 ANQGSEA, per germline. There are 17 residues in the CDR3. As DNA, the CDR3 is TGCAGCGTTGATCTCCGACAGGGGTCAAGTAGCACAGATACGCAGTATTTT. Protein sequence: CSVDLRQGSSSTDTQYF.

The sample holds one count of this clone. This chain links TRBV4-2 with TRBJ2-1, with TRBD1 as a possible D gene (7 bases). V was trimmed by 4 bases and J by 8 bases, leaving 18 bases between them. Per the germline V gene, CDR1 is LGHNA and CDR2 is YNFKEQ. The CDR3 extends over 15 amino acids. The CDR3 is CASSPEEGAGDEQFF. For the CDR3, the DNA is TGTGCCAGCAGCCCAGAGGAGGGGGCAGGGGATGAGCAGTTCTTC.

The sample holds one count of this clone. The chain combines TRBV7-3 with TRBJ2-7; 14 positions agree with TRBD2. V dropped 3 bases and J dropped 5; count of bases not matched to a gene: 3. Germline V gene sequence: CDR1 SGHTA, CDR2 FQGTGA. The CDR3 spans 15 residues. The CDR3 sequence is CASSLTSGGAHEQYF. CDR3 nucleotides: TGTGCCAGCAGCTTGACTAGCGGGGGGGCCCACGAGCAGTACTTC. The variable domain in full, with the rest retrieved from reference TRBV7-3 and TRBJ2-7, is GAGVSQTPSNKVTEKGKYVELRCDPISGHTALYWYRQSLGQGPEFLIYFQGTGAADDSGLPNDRFFAVRPEGSVSTLKIQRTERGDSAVYLCASSLTSGGAHEQYFGPGTRLTVT.

The V gene is TRBV6-6, the J gene TRBJ1-1; D perhaps matches TRBD1 (6 bases). The length of the CDR3 is 12 residues. Germline CDR1 MNHNY, CDR2 SVGAGI (reference sequence). Deletions cut 6 bases from V and 10 bases from J, with 15 bases between. This CDR3 is CASSRGEFVAFF. The CDR3 DNA is TGTGCCAGCAGCAGGGGCGAATTTGTAGCTTTCTTT.

This chain links TRBV4-3 with TRBJ2-2, with TRBD1 matching over 8 bases. The CDR3 runs 18 residues. J gave up 4 bases and V 0 bases, and 10 bases lay outside the gene matches. Looked up from germline, CDR1 is LGHNA and CDR2 is YSLEER. DNA for the CDR3: TGCGCCAGCAGCCAAGAACCTATAGGACAGGGTATCACCGGGGAGCTGTTTTTT. Amino acids: CASSQEPIGQGITGELFF.

The V gene is TRBV19, the J gene TRBJ2-3, with 10 nucleotides matching TRBD1. The CDR3 consists of 15 residues. Germline CDR1 reads LNHDA; CDR2 reads SQIVND (reference sequence). The V segment lost 5 bases and the J segment 4 bases; nucleotides outside the gene matches: 6. The CDR3 DNA reads TGTGCCAGTAGTTTCGCCGGGACAGGGGCAGATACGCAGTATTTT. Translated, it gives CASSFAGTGADTQYF.

This clone was counted a single time. CDR3 nucleotides: TGTGCCAGCTCACCACTCGGACAGGGGGCTCAGTACACTGAAGCTTTCTTT. As protein: CASSPLGQGAQYTEAFF. The gene calls are TRBV18 and TRBJ1-1, with TRBD1 matching 11 bases. The V and J ends lost 1 base and 3 bases, in that order; junction bases with no gene match: 7. The CDR3 runs to 17 residues. Germline CDR1 reads KGHSH; CDR2 reads LQKENI.

This clone was recorded once. The chain links TRBV19 to TRBJ1-1, with no clear D. V dropped 1 base and J dropped 1 base, with 10 bases sitting between them. Germline V lookup: CDR1 LNHDA, CDR2 SQIVND (reference sequence). The CDR3 covers 15 residues. Here the CDR3 DNA reads TGTGCCAGTAGTATAGTGCACACCCGGAACACTGAAGCTTTCTTT. Amino acid sequence: CASSIVHTRNTEAFF. Combining the CDR3 with reference TRBV19 and TRBJ1-1 gives the whole variable domain DGGITQSPKYLFRKEGQNVTLSCEQNLNHDAMYWYRQDPGQGLRLIYYSQIVNDFQKGDIAEGYSVSREKKESFPLTVTSAQKNPTAFYLCASSIVHTRNTEAFFGQGTRLTVV.

The chain couples TRBV4-3 to TRBJ2-7, with D possibly matching TRBD2 (6 bases). Trimming cost V 1 base and J 2 bases, with 9 bases left between them. Germline V gives CDR1 LGHNA, CDR2 YSLEER. This CDR3 contains 14 residues. The CDR3 DNA follows: TGCGCCAGCAGCCAAGGACTAGGGGCCTACGAGCAGTACTTC. Its translation: CASSQGLGAYEQYF.

V is TRBV18 and J is TRBJ2-5; 10 bases are a match to TRBD1. This CDR3 has 18 amino acids. From germline, CDR1 is KGHSH and CDR2 LQKENI. Trimming took 3 bases from V and 4 from J; bases not matched to a gene: 14. The CDR3 DNA reads as TGTGCCAGCTCACCCTTAAGAGTTGGCCGGACAGGGGGAGAGACCCAGTACTTC. It translates to CASSPLRVGRTGGETQYF. The full variable domain, with the rest looked up from reference TRBV18 and TRBJ2-5, is NAGVMQNPRHLVRRRGQEARLRCSPMKGHSHVYWYRQLPEEGLKFMVYLQKENIIDESGMPKERFSAEFPKEGPSILRIQQVVRGDSAAYFCASSPLRVGRTGGETQYFGPGTRLLVL.

The chain couples TRBV2 to TRBJ1-3; TRBD1 matches 8 bases. Germline-derived CDR1 and CDR2 are SNHLY and FYNNEI. J was trimmed by 3 bases and V by 8 bases; bases with no gene match: 3. This CDR3 spans 13 amino acids. The CDR3 protein is CASLDRGGNTIYF. The CDR3 region has the DNA TGTGCCAGCCTTGACAGGGGTGGAAACACCATATATTTT.

The J gene is TRBJ2-7, the V gene TRBV10-3; D uncertain. CDR3 length: 13 amino acids. Germline assignment: CDR1 ENHRY and CDR2 SYGVKD. Trimming took 3 bases from V and 4 from J, leaving 10 bases between them. The CDR3 nucleotides read TGTGCCATCAGTGACTCAGCAGCGTACGAGCAGTACTTC. This gives the protein CAISDSAAYEQYF.

The V gene is TRBV2, the J gene TRBJ2-1; 13 bases line up with TRBD2. The CDR3 sequence is 14 residues long. Germline V gene lookup returns CDR1 SNHLY and CDR2 FYNNEI. V was pared by 9 bases and J by 5 bases, with 4 bases of the junction left unmatched. CDR3 sequence: CASRLAGGHNEQFF. DNA for the CDR3: TGTGCCAGTAGACTAGCGGGGGGTCACAATGAGCAGTTCTTC.

The J gene is TRBJ2-1, the V gene TRBV4-2, with 9 positions matching TRBD2. Germline V gene sequence: CDR1 LGHNA, CDR2 YNFKEQ. Trimming cost V 1 base and J 2 bases; bases outside gene matches: 12. CDR3 length: 19 residues. CDR3: CASSQVSTSGSGTYNEQFF. The CDR3, as DNA: TGTGCCAGCAGCCAAGTATCGACTAGCGGAAGTGGCACCTACAATGAGCAGTTCTTC.

The CDR3 DNA sequence: TGTGCCACCGAAGCGGTCGGGACAGGGGGTGATACGCAGTATTTT. It encodes CATEAVGTGGDTQYF. The chain is built from TRBV9 and TRBJ2-3; 11 positions match TRBD1. Germline V gives CDR1 SGDLS, CDR2 YYNGEE. This CDR3 is 15 amino acids long. V dropped 9 bases and J dropped 6; count of bases not matched to a gene: 12.

This chain connects TRBV5-1 to TRBJ1-2, with 8 bases aligning to TRBD1. Germline CDR1 and CDR2: SGHRS and YFSETQ. The CDR3 sequence is 17 residues long. V was pared by 3 bases and J by 3 bases, with 13 bases of the junction left unmatched. CDR3 nucleotide sequence: TGCGCCAGCAGCTCGAGACAGACAGGGGAGAGGGACTATGGCTACACCTTC. Protein sequence: CASSSRQTGERDYGYTF. Full variable domain (missing parts from reference TRBV5-1 and TRBJ1-2): KAGVTQTPRYLIKTRGQQVTLSCSPISGHRSVSWYQQTPGQGLQFLFEYFSETQRNKGNFPGRFSGRQFSNSRSEMNVSTLELGDSALYLCASSSRQTGERDYGYTFGSGTRLTVV.

The rearrangement links TRBV5-6 to TRBJ2-7, with TRBD2 matching over 12 bases. This CDR3 region has 14 residues. Germline CDR1 SGHDT, CDR2 YYEEEE. The trim removed 4 bases at V and 4 bases at J, leaving 3 bases unmatched. The CDR3 region is CASSASGGGYEQYF. DNA of the CDR3: TGTGCCAGCAGCGCTAGCGGGGGGGGTTACGAGCAGTACTTC. The full variable domain, in which reference TRBV5-6 and TRBJ2-7 provide the parts outside the CDR3, is DAGVTQSPTHLIKTRGQQVTLRCSPKSGHDTVSWYQQALGQGPQFIFQYYEEEERQRGNFPDRFSGHQFPNYSSELNVNALLLGDSALYLCASSASGGGYEQYFGPGTRLTVT.

The rearrangement links TRBV5-1 to TRBJ2-7; TRBD1 aligns across 7 bases. Germline loops: CDR1 SGHRS, CDR2 YFSETQ. Germline trimming cut 4 bases from V and 1 base from J; bases unmatched to any gene: 11. The CDR3 has 16 amino acids. CDR3 nucleotide sequence: TGCGCCAGCAGCGTCCTAGGGGGCGAGGGATCCTACGAGCAGTACTTC. Translation: CASSVLGGEGSYEQYF.

The gene calls are TRBV11-2 and TRBJ2-2; no definite D call. The CDR3 is made up of 14 amino acids. V shed 1 base and J shed 1 base, with 4 bases lying between them. Germline V lookup: CDR1 SGHAT, CDR2 FQNNGV. Written as DNA, the CDR3 is TGTGCCAGCAGCTTAGCTCTGAACACCGGGGAGCTGTTTTTT. This sequence encodes CASSLALNTGELFF.

The chain uses TRBV7-3 and TRBJ2-2; TRBD1 aligns across 7 bases. V was pared by 5 bases and J by 1 base, with 7 bases of the junction left unmatched. From germline, CDR1 is SGHTA and CDR2 FQGTGA. The CDR3 extends over 16 amino acids. The CDR3 loop is CASSLQGTGNTGELFF. The CDR3 nucleotides are TGTGCCAGCAGCCTACAGGGGACGGGGAACACCGGGGAGCTGTTTTTT.

V and J are TRBV19 and TRBJ1-2; 8 nucleotides match TRBD1. In germline, CDR1 is LNHDA, CDR2 SQIVND (reference sequence). CDR3 length: 13 residues. Trimming removed 5 bases from V and 8 bases from J; junction bases left unmatched: 7. The CDR3 here is CASSYGTGKGYTF. As DNA, the CDR3 is TGTGCCAGTAGTTACGGGACAGGAAAAGGCTACACCTTC.

Only one count was recorded for this clone. V gene TRBV23-1 combines with J gene TRBJ2-2; 7 bases align to TRBD2. TRBV23-1 is an open reading frame, and its role is uncertain. V lost 2 bases, J lost 5 bases, and 11 bases stayed unmatched. The CDR3 totals 17 residues. CDR3 residues: CASSQRTSGIVTGELFF. The CDR3, as DNA: TGCGCCAGCAGTCAAAGGACCAGCGGGATTGTTACCGGGGAGCTGTTTTTT.

V and J are TRBV4-3 and TRBJ1-4, with TRBD1 matching 8 bases. CDR3 size: 15 residues. Trimming took 0 bases from V and 8 from J; bases not matched to a gene: 5. Germline V lookup: CDR1 LGHNA, CDR2 YSLEER. The CDR3 DNA is TGCGCCAGCAGCCAAGATAGGACAGGGCCGGAAAAACTGTTTTTT. As protein: CASSQDRTGPEKLFF.

The V gene is TRBV27, the J gene TRBJ1-5; TRBD1 is a possible D gene (5 bases). V was clipped by 4 bases and J by 0 bases, with 10 bases between them. The germline V gene has CDR1 MNHEY and CDR2 SMNVEV (reference sequence). The CDR3 is 15 amino acids. This CDR3 reads CASSSIRASNQPQHF. The CDR3 DNA reads TGTGCCAGCAGTTCAATCAGGGCTAGCAATCAGCCCCAGCATTTT.

The rearrangement uses TRBV7-6 and TRBJ2-6; D may be TRBD1 (5 bases). The V and J ends lost 2 bases and 3 bases respectively, with 8 bases between them. The CDR3 runs 15 residues. CDR1 is SGHVS and CDR2 is FNYEAQ in the germline V gene. CDR3 in amino acids: CASSLQGLGANVLTF. In DNA, the CDR3 is TGTGCCAGCAGCTTACAGGGTCTTGGGGCCAACGTCCTGACTTTC.

The chain joins TRBV5-4 to TRBJ1-6, with 10 nucleotides matching TRBD1. Germline CDR1 is SGHNT and CDR2 is YYREEE (reference sequence). CDR3 length equals 15 residues. Germline trimming cut 4 bases from V and 8 bases from J; bases unmatched to any gene: 6. The CDR3 DNA reads TGTGCCAGCAGCCTGGGGACAGGGGCTCATTCACCCCTCCACTTT. It codes for CASSLGTGAHSPLHF. The full variable domain, with the rest looked up from reference TRBV5-4 and TRBJ1-6, is ETGVTQSPTHLIKTRGQQVTLRCSSQSGHNTVSWYQQALGQGPQFIFQYYREEENGRGNFPPRFSGLQFPNYSSELNVNALELDDSALYLCASSLGTGAHSPLHFGNGTRLTVT.